This T cell receptor (beta chain) was obtained from a study of preoperative IRX-2 immunotherapy in early breast cancer. This CDR3 region has 14 residues. With V trimmed by 6 bases and J by 9 bases, 11 bases remained unmatched. Germline CDR1 and CDR2: LNHDA and SQIVND (reference sequence). Stated treatment: preoperative locoregional IRX-2 cytokine immunotherapy. Patients received preoperative, locoregional IRX-2 cytokine immunotherapy in a phase Ib study. The method was immunoSEQ multiplex PCR; TCRdb's version includes in-frame clones alone and lacks a portion of them. The profile shows 34,000 or so clones, under 85% of them singletons.

The TCR was taken from a human donor with breast cancer. Source: lymph node tissue, taken from a patient treated with IRX-2 immunotherapy. The V call is TRBV19, the J call TRBJ1-3, with 7 bases aligning to TRBD1. In DNA, the CDR3 is TGTGCCAGTAGGACACAGGGGATCGCCGGCACCATATATTTT. It specifies CASRTQGIAGTIYF.